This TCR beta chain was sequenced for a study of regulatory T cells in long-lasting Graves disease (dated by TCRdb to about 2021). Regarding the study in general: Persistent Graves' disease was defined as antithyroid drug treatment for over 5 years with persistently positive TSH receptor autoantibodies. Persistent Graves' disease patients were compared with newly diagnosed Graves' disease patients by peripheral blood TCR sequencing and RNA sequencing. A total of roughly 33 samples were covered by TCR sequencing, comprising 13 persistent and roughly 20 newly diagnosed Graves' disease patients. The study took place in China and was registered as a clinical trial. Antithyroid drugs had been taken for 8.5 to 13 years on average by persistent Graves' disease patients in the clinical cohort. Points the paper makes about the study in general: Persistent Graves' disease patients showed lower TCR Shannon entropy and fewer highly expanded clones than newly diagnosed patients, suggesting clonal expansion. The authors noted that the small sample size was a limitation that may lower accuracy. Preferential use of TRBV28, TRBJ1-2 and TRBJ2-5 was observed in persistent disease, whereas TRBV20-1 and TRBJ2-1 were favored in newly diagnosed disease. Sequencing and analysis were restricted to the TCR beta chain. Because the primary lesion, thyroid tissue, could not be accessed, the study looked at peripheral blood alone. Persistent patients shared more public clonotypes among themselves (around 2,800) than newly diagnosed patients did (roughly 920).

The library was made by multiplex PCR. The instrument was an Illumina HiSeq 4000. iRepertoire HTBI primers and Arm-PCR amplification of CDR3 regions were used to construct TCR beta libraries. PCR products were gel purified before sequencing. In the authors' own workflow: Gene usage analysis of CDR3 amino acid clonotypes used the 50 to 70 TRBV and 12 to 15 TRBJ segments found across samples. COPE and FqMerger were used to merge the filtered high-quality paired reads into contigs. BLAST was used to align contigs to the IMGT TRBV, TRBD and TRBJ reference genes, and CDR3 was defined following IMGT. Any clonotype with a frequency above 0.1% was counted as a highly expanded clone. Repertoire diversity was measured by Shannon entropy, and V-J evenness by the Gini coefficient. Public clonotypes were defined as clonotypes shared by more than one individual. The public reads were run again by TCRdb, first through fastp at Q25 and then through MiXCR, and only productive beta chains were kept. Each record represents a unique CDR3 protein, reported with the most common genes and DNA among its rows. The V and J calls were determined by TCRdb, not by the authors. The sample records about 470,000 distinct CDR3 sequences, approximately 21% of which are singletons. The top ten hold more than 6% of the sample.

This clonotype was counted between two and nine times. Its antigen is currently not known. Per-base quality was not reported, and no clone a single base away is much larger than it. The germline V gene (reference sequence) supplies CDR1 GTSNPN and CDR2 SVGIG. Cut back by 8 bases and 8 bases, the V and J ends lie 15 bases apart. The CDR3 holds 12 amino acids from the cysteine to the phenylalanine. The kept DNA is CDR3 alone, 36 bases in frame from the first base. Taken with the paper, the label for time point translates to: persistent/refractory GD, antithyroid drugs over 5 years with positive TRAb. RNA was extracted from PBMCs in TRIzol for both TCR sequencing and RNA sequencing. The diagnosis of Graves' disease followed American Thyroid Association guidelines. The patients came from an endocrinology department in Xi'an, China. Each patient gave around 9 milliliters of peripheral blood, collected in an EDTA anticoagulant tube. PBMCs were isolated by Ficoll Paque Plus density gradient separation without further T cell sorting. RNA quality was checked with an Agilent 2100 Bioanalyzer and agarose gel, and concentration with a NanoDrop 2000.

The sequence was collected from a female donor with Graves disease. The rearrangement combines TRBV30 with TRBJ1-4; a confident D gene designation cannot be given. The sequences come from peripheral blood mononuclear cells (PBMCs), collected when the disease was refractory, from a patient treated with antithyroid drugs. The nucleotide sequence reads TGTGCCCGAAAGGATGTGGGGGAAAAACTGTTTTTT. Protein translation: CARKDVGEKLFF.